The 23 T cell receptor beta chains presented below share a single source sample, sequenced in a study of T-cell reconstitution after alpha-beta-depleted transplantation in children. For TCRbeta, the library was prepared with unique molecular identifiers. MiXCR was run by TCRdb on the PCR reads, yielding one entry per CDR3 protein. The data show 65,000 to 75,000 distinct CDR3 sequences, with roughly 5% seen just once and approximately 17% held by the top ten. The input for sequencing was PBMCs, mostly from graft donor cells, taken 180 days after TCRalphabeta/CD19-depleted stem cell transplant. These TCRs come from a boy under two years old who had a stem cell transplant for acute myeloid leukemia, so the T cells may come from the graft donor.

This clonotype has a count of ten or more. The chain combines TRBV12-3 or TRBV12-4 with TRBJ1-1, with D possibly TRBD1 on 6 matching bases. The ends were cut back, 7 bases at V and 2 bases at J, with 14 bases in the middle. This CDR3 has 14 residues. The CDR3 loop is CASTPTGFNTEAFF. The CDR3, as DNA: TGTGCCAGCACTCCCACAGGGTTCAACACTGAAGCTTTCTTT.

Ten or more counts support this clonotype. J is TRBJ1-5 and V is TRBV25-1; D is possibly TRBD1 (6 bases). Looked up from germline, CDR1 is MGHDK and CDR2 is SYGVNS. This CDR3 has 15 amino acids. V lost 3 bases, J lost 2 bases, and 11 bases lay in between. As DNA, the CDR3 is TGTGCCAGCAGTGATCACAGGGCAGGCAATCAGCCCCAGCATTTT. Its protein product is CASSDHRAGNQPQHF.

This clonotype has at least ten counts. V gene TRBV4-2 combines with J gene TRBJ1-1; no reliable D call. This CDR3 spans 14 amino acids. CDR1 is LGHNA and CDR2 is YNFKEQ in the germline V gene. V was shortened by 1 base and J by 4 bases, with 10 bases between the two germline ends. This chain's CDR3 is CASSQAGRGTEAFF. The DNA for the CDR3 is TGTGCCAGCAGCCAAGCAGGACGGGGCACTGAAGCTTTCTTT.

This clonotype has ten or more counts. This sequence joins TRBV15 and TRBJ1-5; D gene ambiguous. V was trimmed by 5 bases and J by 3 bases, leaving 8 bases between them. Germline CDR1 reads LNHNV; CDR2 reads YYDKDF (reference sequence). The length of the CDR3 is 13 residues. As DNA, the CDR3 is TGTGCCACCAGCTTACGTGACAATCAGCCCCAGCATTTT. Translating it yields CATSLRDNQPQHF.

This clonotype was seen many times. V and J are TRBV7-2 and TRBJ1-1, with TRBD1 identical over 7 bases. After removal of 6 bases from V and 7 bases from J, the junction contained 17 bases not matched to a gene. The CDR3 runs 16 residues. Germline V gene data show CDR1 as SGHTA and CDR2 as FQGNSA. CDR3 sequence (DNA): TGTGCCAGCAGTCCGATGAAAGGGGGCGGCCTCCTTGAAGCTTTCTTT. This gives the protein CASSPMKGGGLLEAFF.

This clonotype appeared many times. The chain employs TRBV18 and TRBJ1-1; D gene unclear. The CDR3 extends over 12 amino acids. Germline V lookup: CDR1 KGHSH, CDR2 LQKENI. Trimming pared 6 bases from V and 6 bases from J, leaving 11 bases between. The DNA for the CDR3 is TGTGCCAGCTCGACGATTGGTCCTGAAGCTTTCTTT. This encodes CASSTIGPEAFF.

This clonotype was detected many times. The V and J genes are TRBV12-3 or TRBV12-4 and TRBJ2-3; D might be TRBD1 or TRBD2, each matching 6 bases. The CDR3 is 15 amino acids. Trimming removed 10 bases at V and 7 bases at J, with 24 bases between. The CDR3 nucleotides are TGTGCCACCTCTCGGGGGACACCAACCGTACATACGCAGTATTTT. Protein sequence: CATSRGTPTVHTQYF.

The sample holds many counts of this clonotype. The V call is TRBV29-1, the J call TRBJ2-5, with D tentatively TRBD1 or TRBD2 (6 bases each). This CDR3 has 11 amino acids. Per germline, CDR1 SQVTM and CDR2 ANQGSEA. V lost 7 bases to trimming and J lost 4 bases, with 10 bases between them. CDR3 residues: CSAWGAETQYF. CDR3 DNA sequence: TGCAGCGCCTGGGGGGCAGAGACCCAGTACTTC.

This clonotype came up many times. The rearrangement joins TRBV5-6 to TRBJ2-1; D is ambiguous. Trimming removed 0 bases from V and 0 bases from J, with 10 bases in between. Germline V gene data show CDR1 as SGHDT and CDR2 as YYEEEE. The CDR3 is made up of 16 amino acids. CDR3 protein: CASSLVVRSSYNEQFF. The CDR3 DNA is TGTGCCAGCAGCTTGGTGGTCAGAAGCTCCTACAATGAGCAGTTCTTC.

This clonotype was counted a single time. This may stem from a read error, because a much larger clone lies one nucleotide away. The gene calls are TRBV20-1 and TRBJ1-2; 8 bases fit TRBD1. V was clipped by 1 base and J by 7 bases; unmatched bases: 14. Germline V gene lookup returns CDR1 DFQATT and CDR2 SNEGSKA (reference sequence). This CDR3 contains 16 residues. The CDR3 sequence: CSARGRISDRGFGYTF. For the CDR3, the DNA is TGCAGTGCTAGAGGGCGGATAAGCGACAGGGGATTTGGCTACACCTTC.

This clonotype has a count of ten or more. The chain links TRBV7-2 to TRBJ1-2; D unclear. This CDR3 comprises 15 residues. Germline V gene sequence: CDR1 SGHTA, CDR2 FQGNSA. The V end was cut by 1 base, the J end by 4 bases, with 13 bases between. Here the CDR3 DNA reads TGTGCCAGCAGCTTAGTATTAGGCTCCCCCTATGGCTACACCTTC. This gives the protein CASSLVLGSPYGYTF.

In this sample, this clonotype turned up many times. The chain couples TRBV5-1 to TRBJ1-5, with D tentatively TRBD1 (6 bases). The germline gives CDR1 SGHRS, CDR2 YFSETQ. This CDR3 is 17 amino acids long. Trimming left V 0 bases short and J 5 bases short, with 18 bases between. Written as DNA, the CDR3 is TGCGCCAGCAGCTTGGGTGCCCTACAGGGTCGGGATCAGCCCCAGCATTTT. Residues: CASSLGALQGRDQPQHF.

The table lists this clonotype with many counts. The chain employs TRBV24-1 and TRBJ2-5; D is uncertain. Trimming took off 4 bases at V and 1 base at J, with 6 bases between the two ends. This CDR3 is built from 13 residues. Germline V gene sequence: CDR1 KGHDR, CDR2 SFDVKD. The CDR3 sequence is CATSDSTQETQYF. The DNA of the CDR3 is TGTGCCACCAGTGACTCGACCCAAGAGACCCAGTACTTC.

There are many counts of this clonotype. The CDR3 sequence is CAQDLGGAEAFF. The CDR3 DNA follows: TGTGCTCAAGATCTCGGGGGAGCTGAAGCTTTCTTT. This chain connects TRBV30 to TRBJ1-1; D is perhaps TRBD1 (5 bases). Germline V gene lookup returns CDR1 GTSNPN and CDR2 SVGIG (reference sequence). This CDR3 is 12 amino acids long.

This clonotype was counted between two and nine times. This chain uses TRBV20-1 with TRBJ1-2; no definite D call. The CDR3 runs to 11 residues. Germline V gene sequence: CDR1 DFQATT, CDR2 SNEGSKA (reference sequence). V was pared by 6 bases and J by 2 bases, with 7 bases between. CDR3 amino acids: CSATENYGYTF. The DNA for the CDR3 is TGCAGTGCCACAGAGAACTATGGCTACACCTTC.

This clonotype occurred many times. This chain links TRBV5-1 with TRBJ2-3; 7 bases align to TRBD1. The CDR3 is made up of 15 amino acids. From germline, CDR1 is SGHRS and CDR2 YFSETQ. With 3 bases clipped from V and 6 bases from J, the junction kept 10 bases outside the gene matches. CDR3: CASSSDRETMDTQYF. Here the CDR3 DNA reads TGCGCCAGCAGCTCCGACAGGGAGACGATGGATACGCAGTATTTT.

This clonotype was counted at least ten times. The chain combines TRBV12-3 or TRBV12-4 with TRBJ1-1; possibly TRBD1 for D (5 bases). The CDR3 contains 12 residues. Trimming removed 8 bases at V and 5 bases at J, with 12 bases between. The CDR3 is CASSKGQTEAFF. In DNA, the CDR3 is TGTGCCAGCTCAAAAGGACAAACTGAAGCTTTCTTT.

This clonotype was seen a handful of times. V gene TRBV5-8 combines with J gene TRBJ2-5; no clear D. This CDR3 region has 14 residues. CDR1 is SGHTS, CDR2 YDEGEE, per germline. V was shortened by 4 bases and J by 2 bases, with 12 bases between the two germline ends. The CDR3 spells CASSPGLLQETQYF. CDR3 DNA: TGTGCCAGCAGCCCTGGGCTACTACAAGAGACCCAGTACTTC.

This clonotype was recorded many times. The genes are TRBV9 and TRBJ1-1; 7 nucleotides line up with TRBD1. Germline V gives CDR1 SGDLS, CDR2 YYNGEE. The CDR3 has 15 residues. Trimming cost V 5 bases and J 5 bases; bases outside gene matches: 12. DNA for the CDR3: TGTGCCAGCAGAGCCCAGACAGGGATTGGGACTGAAGCTTTCTTT. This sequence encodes CASRAQTGIGTEAFF.

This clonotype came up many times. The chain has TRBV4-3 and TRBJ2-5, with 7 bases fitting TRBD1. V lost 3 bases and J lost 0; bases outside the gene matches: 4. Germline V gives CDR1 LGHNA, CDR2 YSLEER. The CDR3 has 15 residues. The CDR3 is CASSHLRGYQETQYF. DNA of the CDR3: TGCGCCAGCAGCCATCTCAGGGGGTACCAAGAGACCCAGTACTTC.

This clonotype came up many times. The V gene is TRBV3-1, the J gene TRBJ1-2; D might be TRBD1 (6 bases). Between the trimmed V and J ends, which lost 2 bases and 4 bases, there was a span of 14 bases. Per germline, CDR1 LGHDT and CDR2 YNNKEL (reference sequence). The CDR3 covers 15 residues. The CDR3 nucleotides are TGTGCCAGCAGCCAACGTCCCGGGACACCCTATGGCTACACCTTC. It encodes CASSQRPGTPYGYTF. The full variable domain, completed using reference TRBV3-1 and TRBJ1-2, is DTAVSQTPKYLVTQMGNDKSIKCEQNLGHDTMYWYKQDSKKFLKIMFSYNNKELIINETVPNRFSPKSPDKAHLNLHINSLELGDSAVYFCASSQRPGTPYGYTFGSGTRLTVV.

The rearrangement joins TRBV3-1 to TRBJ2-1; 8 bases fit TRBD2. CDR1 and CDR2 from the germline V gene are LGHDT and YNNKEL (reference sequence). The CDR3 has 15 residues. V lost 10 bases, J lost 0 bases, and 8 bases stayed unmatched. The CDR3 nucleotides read TGTGCCACCTGCCATAGCGGGGCCTCCTACAATGAGCAGTTCTTC. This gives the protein CATCHSGASYNEQFF.

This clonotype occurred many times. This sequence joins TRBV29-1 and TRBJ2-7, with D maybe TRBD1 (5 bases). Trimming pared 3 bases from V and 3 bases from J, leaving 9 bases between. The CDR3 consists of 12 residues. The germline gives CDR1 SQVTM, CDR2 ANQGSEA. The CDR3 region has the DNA TGCAGCGTTGACAATCAGGGCTACGAGCAGTACTTC. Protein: CSVDNQGYEQYF.